These T cell receptor beta chains were read from a single sample in a study of T cell responses to AZD1222 COVID-19 vaccine. Clones were sequenced by immunoSEQ multiplex PCR, and TCRdb holds only the in-frame ones, with some missing. The table records about 150,000 clones, 85% to 90% of them present only once. The sequences come from peripheral blood, collected 28 days after the second AZD1222 dose. The origin of the receptors is an adult who received the AZD1222 COVID-19 vaccine. Each CDR3 is given with its conserved first and last residue. A D gene is named only where the DNA matches it firmly. The size of a clone is reported for some rows only, either as once, few or many, or as a class for expanded clones.

d_gene: TRBD1
abundance: NA
j_gene: TRBJ2-7
v_gene: TRBV7-2
CDR3aa: CASSFRGTGGHEQYF
CDR3nt: TGTGCCAGCAGCTTTAGGGGGACAGGGGGCCACGAGCAGTACTTC

d_gene: NA
abundance: NA
j_gene: TRBJ2-6
v_gene: TRBV6-2/TRBV6-3
CDR3aa: CASSYSGAGANVLTF
CDR3nt: TGTGCCAGCAGTTACTCGGGGGCTGGGGCCAACGTCCTGACTTTC

d_gene: NA
abundance: NA
j_gene: TRBJ2-1
v_gene: TRBV12-3/TRBV12-4
CDR3aa: CASSPTANEQFF
CDR3nt: TGTGCCAGCAGTCCTACAGCTAATGAGCAGTTCTTC

d_gene: NA
abundance: NA
j_gene: TRBJ1-4
v_gene: TRBV4-2
CDR3aa: CASSQDWRLGTNEKLFF
CDR3nt: TGTGCCAGCAGCCAAGATTGGAGGTTGGGGACTAATGAAAAACTGTTTTTT

d_gene: TRBD1
abundance: NA
j_gene: TRBJ1-6
v_gene: TRBV13
CDR3aa: CASRRQGNSPLHF
CDR3nt: TGTGCCAGCAGGAGACAGGGAAATTCACCCCTCCACTTT

d_gene: NA
abundance: NA
j_gene: TRBJ2-2
v_gene: TRBV5-6
CDR3aa: CASSLDRVFGTGELFF
CDR3nt: TGTGCCAGCAGCTTGGACAGGGTGTTCGGCACCGGGGAGCTGTTTTTT

d_gene: NA
abundance: once
j_gene: TRBJ2-1
v_gene: TRBV7-2
CDR3aa: CASSSWGSYNEQFF
CDR3nt: TGTGCCAGCAGCTCCTGGGGGTCCTACAATGAGCAGTTCTTC

d_gene: TRBD1
abundance: NA
j_gene: TRBJ2-1
v_gene: TRBV20-1
CDR3aa: CSGTGGEQFF
CDR3nt: TGCAGTGGTACAGGGGGTGAGCAGTTCTTC

d_gene: NA
abundance: NA
j_gene: TRBJ1-1
v_gene: TRBV5-4
CDR3aa: CASSPRGGVNTEAFF
CDR3nt: TGTGCCAGCAGCCCGAGGGGGGGAGTGAACACTGAAGCTTTCTTT

d_gene: NA
abundance: once
j_gene: TRBJ1-3
v_gene: TRBV5-1
CDR3aa: CASSFDTAGNTIYF
CDR3nt: TGCGCCAGCAGCTTTGACACAGCCGGAAACACCATATATTTT

d_gene: TRBD1
abundance: NA
j_gene: TRBJ2-2
v_gene: TRBV5-1
CDR3aa: CASSRTTGANTGELFF
CDR3nt: TGCGCCAGCAGCCGAACTACAGGGGCGAACACCGGGGAGCTGTTTTTT

d_gene: NA
abundance: NA
j_gene: TRBJ1-1
v_gene: TRBV14
CDR3aa: CASSQRPTGFEAFF
CDR3nt: TGTGCCAGCAGCCAGAGGCCCACGGGTTTTGAAGCTTTCTTT

d_gene: NA
abundance: NA
j_gene: TRBJ1-6
v_gene: TRBV28
CDR3aa: CASSGGRAGSSYNSPLHF
CDR3nt: TGTGCCAGCAGTGGGGGAAGGGCAGGCAGCTCCTATAATTCACCCCTCCACTTT

d_gene: NA
abundance: NA
j_gene: TRBJ1-5
v_gene: TRBV18
CDR3aa: CASSPPSSSNQPQHF
CDR3nt: TGTGCCAGCTCACCACCTTCCAGTAGCAATCAGCCCCAGCATTTT

d_gene: NA
abundance: NA
j_gene: TRBJ2-5
v_gene: TRBV5-1
CDR3aa: CASSLGARGGVETQYF
CDR3nt: TGCGCCAGCAGCTTGGGGGCTAGAGGAGGTGTGGAGACCCAGTACTTC

d_gene: TRBD1
abundance: NA
j_gene: TRBJ1-3
v_gene: TRBV5-1
CDR3aa: CASSLSWTGVGNTIYF
CDR3nt: TGCGCCAGCAGCTTGAGCTGGACAGGGGTTGGAAACACCATATATTTT

d_gene: NA
abundance: NA
j_gene: TRBJ2-4
v_gene: TRBV14
CDR3aa: CASSQADRTKNIQYF
CDR3nt: TGTGCCAGCAGCCAAGCGGACAGAACCAAAAACATTCAGTACTTC

d_gene: NA
abundance: NA
j_gene: TRBJ2-1
v_gene: TRBV10-3
CDR3aa: CAISESTREQFF
CDR3nt: TGTGCCATCAGTGAGTCGACTCGGGAGCAGTTCTTC

d_gene: NA
abundance: NA
j_gene: TRBJ1-6
v_gene: TRBV28
CDR3aa: CASSPNTNNSPLHF
CDR3nt: TGTGCCAGCAGTCCGAACACGAATAATTCACCCCTCCACTTT

d_gene: TRBD2
abundance: NA
j_gene: TRBJ2-2
v_gene: TRBV3-1/TRBV3-2
CDR3aa: CASSPRLAGNTGELFF
CDR3nt: TGTGCCAGCAGCCCCCGACTAGCGGGGAACACCGGGGAGCTGTTTTTT

d_gene: NA
abundance: NA
j_gene: TRBJ1-5
v_gene: TRBV30
CDR3aa: CAWTPNRNNQPQHF
CDR3nt: TGTGCCTGGACCCCCAACAGGAACAATCAGCCCCAGCATTTT

d_gene: NA
abundance: NA
j_gene: TRBJ2-3
v_gene: TRBV19
CDR3aa: CASAGTPLSDTQYF
CDR3nt: TGTGCCAGTGCCGGGACACCCTTGTCGGATACGCAGTATTTT

d_gene: TRBD2
abundance: NA
j_gene: TRBJ2-5
v_gene: TRBV7-8
CDR3aa: CASSLVGTSSLQETQYF
CDR3nt: TGTGCCAGCAGCTTAGTTGGGACTAGCAGCTTACAAGAGACCCAGTACTTC

d_gene: TRBD1
abundance: few
j_gene: TRBJ1-2
v_gene: TRBV18
CDR3aa: CASSPGTARDGYTF
CDR3nt: TGTGCCAGCTCACCAGGGACAGCCAGGGATGGCTACACCTTC

d_gene: NA
abundance: NA
j_gene: TRBJ1-2
v_gene: TRBV27
CDR3aa: CASSLTPLSTGNYGYTF
CDR3nt: TGTGCCAGCAGTTTAACCCCCCTTTCAACAGGGAACTATGGCTACACCTTC

d_gene: TRBD2
abundance: once
j_gene: TRBJ2-1
v_gene: TRBV5-1
CDR3aa: CASSFSGRENNEQFF
CDR3nt: TGCGCCAGCAGCTTTTCCGGGAGGGAGAACAATGAGCAGTTCTTC

d_gene: NA
abundance: NA
j_gene: TRBJ1-6
v_gene: TRBV28
CDR3aa: CASTGQYNSPLHF
CDR3nt: TGTGCCAGCACGGGTCAATACAATTCACCCCTCCACTTT

d_gene: NA
abundance: NA
j_gene: TRBJ2-7
v_gene: TRBV10-3
CDR3aa: CAISQQIDLLMAYEQYF
CDR3nt: TGTGCCATCAGTCAACAAATCGACCTCCTAATGGCCTACGAGCAGTACTTC

d_gene: NA
abundance: NA
j_gene: TRBJ1-6
v_gene: TRBV14
CDR3aa: CASSQVDSNSPLHF
CDR3nt: TGTGCCAGCAGCCAAGTGGACAGTAATTCACCCCTCCACTTT

d_gene: NA
abundance: few
j_gene: TRBJ2-7
v_gene: TRBV4-2
CDR3aa: CASSRDSGTVSYEQYF
CDR3nt: TGTGCCAGCAGCCGAGATTCCGGGACTGTCTCCTACGAGCAGTACTTC

d_gene: NA
abundance: NA
j_gene: TRBJ2-7
v_gene: TRBV7-9
CDR3aa: CASSPTRGEQYF
CDR3nt: TGTGCCAGCAGTCCAACCAGGGGCGAGCAGTACTTC

d_gene: NA
abundance: NA
j_gene: TRBJ1-2
v_gene: TRBV7-8
CDR3aa: CASSLDLGIGYTF
CDR3nt: TGTGCCAGCAGCTTAGATCTAGGGATTGGCTACACCTTC

d_gene: TRBD1
abundance: once
j_gene: TRBJ1-6
v_gene: TRBV4-1
CDR3aa: CASSQVGGRAGNSPLHF
CDR3nt: TGCGCCAGCAGCCAAGTAGGGGGCAGGGCCGGTAATTCACCCCTCCACTTT

d_gene: TRBD1
abundance: NA
j_gene: TRBJ2-3
v_gene: TRBV6-2/TRBV6-3
CDR3aa: CASRPPRGSNTQYF
CDR3nt: TGTGCCAGCAGACCTCCCAGGGGGTCTAATACGCAGTATTTT

d_gene: NA
abundance: NA
j_gene: TRBJ2-7
v_gene: TRBV7-9
CDR3aa: CASSLAHGSYEQYF
CDR3nt: TGTGCCAGCAGCTTAGCGCATGGGTCTTACGAGCAGTACTTC

d_gene: TRBD2
abundance: NA
j_gene: TRBJ2-7
v_gene: TRBV4-3
CDR3aa: CASSQDGRLAHEQYF
CDR3nt: TGCGCCAGCAGCCAAGATGGGAGACTAGCCCACGAGCAGTACTTC

d_gene: TRBD1
abundance: NA
j_gene: TRBJ1-5
v_gene: TRBV28
CDR3aa: CASRKQGGGYSNQPQHF
CDR3nt: TGTGCCAGCCGAAAACAGGGGGGGGGATATAGCAATCAGCCCCAGCATTTT

d_gene: TRBD1
abundance: NA
j_gene: TRBJ1-1
v_gene: TRBV2
CDR3aa: CASSYRGNTEAFF
CDR3nt: TGTGCCAGCAGTTACAGGGGGAACACTGAAGCTTTCTTT

d_gene: NA
abundance: NA
j_gene: TRBJ2-6
v_gene: TRBV28
CDR3aa: CASRLASSGANVLTF
CDR3nt: TGTGCCAGCAGGCTGGCTAGCTCTGGGGCCAACGTCCTGACTTTC

d_gene: TRBD1
abundance: NA
j_gene: TRBJ1-1
v_gene: TRBV19
CDR3aa: CASRDRSRGGTEAFF
CDR3nt: TGTGCCAGCCGGGACAGGTCCCGGGGGGGGACTGAAGCTTTCTTT

d_gene: NA
abundance: NA
j_gene: TRBJ1-2
v_gene: TRBV28
CDR3aa: CASSLPRPGAGDYGYTF
CDR3nt: TGTGCCAGCAGTTTACCCCGCCCGGGGGCGGGGGACTATGGCTACACCTTC

d_gene: TRBD2
abundance: NA
j_gene: TRBJ2-7
v_gene: TRBV3-1/TRBV3-2
CDR3aa: CASSQPGLAGRQYF
CDR3nt: TGTGCCAGCAGCCAACCGGGACTAGCGGGCAGACAGTACTTC

d_gene: NA
abundance: NA
j_gene: TRBJ2-5
v_gene: TRBV5-5
CDR3aa: CASSFKETQYF
CDR3nt: TGTGCCAGCAGCTTCAAGGAGACCCAGTACTTC

d_gene: TRBD2
abundance: NA
j_gene: TRBJ2-1
v_gene: TRBV18
CDR3aa: CASSPAGLVHNEQFF
CDR3nt: TGTGCCAGCTCACCAGCGGGACTAGTACACAATGAGCAGTTCTTC

d_gene: TRBD1
abundance: many
j_gene: TRBJ1-1
v_gene: TRBV18
CDR3aa: CASSRQGNTEAFF
CDR3nt: TGTGCCAGCTCACGACAGGGCAACACTGAAGCTTTCTTT

d_gene: NA
abundance: NA
j_gene: TRBJ1-2
v_gene: TRBV2
CDR3aa: CASKAGIGGRYGYTF
CDR3nt: TGTGCCAGCAAGGCAGGGATAGGAGGTCGGTATGGCTACACCTTC

d_gene: NA
abundance: few
j_gene: TRBJ1-6
v_gene: TRBV2
CDR3aa: CASSPTGGSNSPLHF
CDR3nt: TGTGCCAGCAGCCCGACCGGGGGGTCGAATTCACCCCTCCACTTT

d_gene: TRBD1
abundance: NA
j_gene: TRBJ2-3
v_gene: TRBV28
CDR3aa: CASRPDRVSFSAQYF
CDR3nt: TGTGCCAGCAGGCCGGACAGGGTGTCCTTCTCGGCGCAGTATTTT

d_gene: TRBD1
abundance: few
j_gene: TRBJ1-4
v_gene: TRBV11-3
CDR3aa: CASPRRDSKYEKLFF
CDR3nt: TGTGCCAGCCCCCGCCGGGACAGTAAATATGAAAAACTGTTTTTT

d_gene: NA
abundance: NA
j_gene: TRBJ1-3
v_gene: TRBV3-1/TRBV3-2
CDR3aa: CASSQEARRVTGNTIYF
CDR3nt: TGTGCCAGCAGCCAAGAGGCCCGGAGGGTTACTGGAAACACCATATATTTT

d_gene: NA
abundance: once
j_gene: TRBJ1-1
v_gene: TRBV6-2/TRBV6-3
CDR3aa: CASSYSRAGKEAFF
CDR3nt: TGTGCCAGCAGTTACTCGAGGGCAGGAAAAGAAGCTTTCTTT

d_gene: TRBD2
abundance: NA
j_gene: TRBJ2-7
v_gene: TRBV7-2
CDR3aa: CASSHGLARTAYEQYF
CDR3nt: TGTGCCAGCAGCCATGGACTAGCTCGAACCGCATACGAGCAGTACTTC

d_gene: NA
abundance: few
j_gene: TRBJ1-5
v_gene: TRBV6-5
CDR3aa: CASGPDQPQHF
CDR3nt: TGTGCCAGCGGTCCCGATCAGCCCCAGCATTTT

d_gene: NA
abundance: NA
j_gene: TRBJ2-1
v_gene: TRBV5-1
CDR3aa: CASSLDTGSYNEQFF
CDR3nt: TGCGCCAGCAGCTTGGATACGGGCTCCTACAATGAGCAGTTCTTC

d_gene: NA
abundance: NA
j_gene: TRBJ2-4
v_gene: TRBV3-1/TRBV3-2
CDR3aa: CASSPRGAGSIQYF
CDR3nt: TGTGCCAGCAGCCCTAGAGGGGCAGGGTCCATTCAGTACTTC

d_gene: NA
abundance: NA
j_gene: TRBJ1-1
v_gene: TRBV5-6
CDR3aa: CASSSLSGRNTEAFF
CDR3nt: TGTGCCAGCAGCTCGCTTTCGGGGCGAAACACTGAAGCTTTCTTT

d_gene: NA
abundance: NA
j_gene: TRBJ2-1
v_gene: TRBV7-2
CDR3aa: CASSMSGTSYNEQFF
CDR3nt: TGTGCCAGCAGCATGAGCGGCACCTCCTACAATGAGCAGTTCTTC

d_gene: NA
abundance: NA
j_gene: TRBJ1-4
v_gene: TRBV2
CDR3aa: CASRMGSEKLFF
CDR3nt: TGTGCCAGCAGAATGGGTAGTGAAAAACTGTTTTTT

d_gene: TRBD1
abundance: many
j_gene: TRBJ2-1
v_gene: TRBV2
CDR3aa: CASRTGRTGVPNEQFF
CDR3nt: TGTGCCAGCAGAACCGGGCGGACAGGGGTACCCAATGAGCAGTTCTTC